The T cell receptor beta chain described here comes from a study of blood T cell repertoires in COVID-19. Study-wide context: From the United States, Italy and Spain came samples of acute and convalescent COVID-19. PBMCs, B-cell-depleted T cells, or T cells provided the cDNA or gDNA that made up the material.

In the authors' methods: Quantification of nucleated cells was approximated via reference gene primer amplification. Assay used: immunoSEQ multiplex PCR; TCRdb lists only in-frame clones, some missing. V, J and clone size are those of that table, while D and trimming were read from the DNA. The sample consists of 120,000 to 150,000 clones, more than 70% of them appearing once. Trimming pared 0 bases from V and 9 bases from J, leaving 14 bases between. CDR3 size: 15 residues. Germline assignment: CDR1 LNHNV and CDR2 YYDKDF (reference sequence). This sequence joins TRBV15 and TRBJ1-4, with D uncertain. The source is a human donor in a cohort sampled during active COVID-19. The sequenced material came from peripheral blood. This CDR3 is CATSRDDGEVKKLFF. CDR3 DNA sequence: TGTGCCACCAGCAGAGATGACGGGGAGGTTAAAAAACTGTTTTTT.